These T cell receptor beta chains were read from a single sample in a study of blood T cell repertoires in COVID-19. Sequencing was performed with immunoSEQ multiplex PCR; in TCRdb, only in-frame clones are kept and a portion is missing. The table includes about 360,000 clones, more than 70% detected once. The material sequenced was PBMCs or T cells enriched from blood (not recorded which). The source of these receptors is a man aged 35-49 years in a cohort exposed to, infected with or recovered from COVID-19 (not recorded which). Each CDR3 is given with its conserved first and last residue. Fields, in order: J gene, V gene, CDR3 protein.

TRBJ1-3 | TRBV5-1 | CASSSETGAGNTIYF
TRBJ1-2 | TRBV20-1 | CSARGAWGYTF
TRBJ2-1 | TRBV5-4 | CASSFRIRTVSYNEQFF
TRBJ1-2 | TRBV21-1 | CASSKAEGANYGYTF
TRBJ1-5 | TRBV5-1 | CASSATGGWPNQPQHF
TRBJ2-5 | TRBV5-1 | CASSYRVNIGETQYF
TRBJ1-1 | TRBV9 | CASSSQGDANTEAFF
TRBJ2-1 | TRBV27 | CASRSGTANEQFF
TRBJ1-5 | TRBV6-5 | CASSRDSPNQPQHF
TRBJ2-5 | TRBV24-1 | CATRDFQETQYF
TRBJ2-4 | TRBV4-2 | CASSQEERALAKNIQYF
TRBJ2-7 | TRBV19 | CASSAGASGSTEQYF
TRBJ1-4 | TRBV7-2 | CASTLRADNEKLFF
TRBJ2-7 | TRBV7-2 | CASSLVTGGGEQYF
TRBJ2-1 | TRBV7-3 | CASSHGGRGKLYNEQFF
TRBJ1-1 | TRBV6-5 | CASSYPGLTEAFF
TRBJ1-4 | TRBV14 | CASSQDGTGTLNEKLFF
TRBJ2-3 | TRBV24-1 | CATSDWAGHTDTQYF
TRBJ2-7 | TRBV4-1 | CASSQDTGTSGRSSSYEQYF
TRBJ1-2 | TRBV25-1 | CASSEDRNYGYTF
TRBJ2-5 | TRBV4-2 | CASSQEGGRAETQYF
TRBJ2-5 | TRBV3-1/TRBV3-2 | CASRRTGEETQYF
TRBJ1-2 | TRBV5-1 | CASSTLQGSYGYTF
TRBJ1-6 | TRBV30 | CAWTTRGPNSPLHF
TRBJ2-5 | TRBV5-4 | CASTVGLAGGGETQYF
TRBJ2-4 | TRBV18 | CASSPPATKNIQYF
TRBJ1-2 | TRBV6-4 | CASSPGVNYGYTF
TRBJ2-3 | TRBV5-3 | CARSSGLAGFYTDTQYF
TRBJ2-5 | TRBV5-4 | CASSLGNRQETQYF